The 9 T cell receptor beta chains below all came from one sample that was sequenced in a study of shared clonotypes between healthy human individuals. Using immunoSEQ multiplex PCR, the repertoire was profiled, and TCRdb retains in-frame clones only, with some absent. The data contain roughly 300,000 clones, around 90% of them singletons. Source material: memory CD8+ T cells sorted from blood. The subset is: CD45RO+ cells pooled with CCR7-negative TemRA cells. The receptors stem from a man between 18 and 35 years old in good health.

The chain employs TRBV30 and TRBJ1-2; TRBD1 aligns across 9 bases. CDR1 and CDR2 from the germline V gene are GTSNPN and SVGIG (reference sequence). This CDR3 spans 14 amino acids. After removal of 6 bases from V and 7 bases from J, the junction contained 12 bases not matched to a gene. The CDR3 DNA is TGTGCCTGCACCCCAAGGGACAGGGACGGTGGCTACACCTTC. This sequence encodes CACTPRDRDGGYTF.

The chain employs TRBV4-3 and TRBJ2-1, with 7 bases fitting TRBD2. Germline assignment: CDR1 LGHNA and CDR2 YSLEER. The CDR3 is 17 amino acids. The V segment lost 2 bases and the J segment 5 bases; nucleotides outside the gene matches: 12. In nucleotides, the CDR3 is TGCGCCAGCAGCCAAATCCTGGCGGGAGAATTCCACAATGAGCAGTTCTTC. Its translation is CASSQILAGEFHNEQFF.

The chain is built from TRBV6-5 and TRBJ2-6; D is ambiguous. Trimming left V 1 base short and J 8 bases short, with 9 bases between. The CDR3 runs to 14 residues. The germline gives CDR1 MNHEY, CDR2 SVGAGI. The CDR3 spells CASSYYPGPNVLTF. The CDR3 DNA reads as TGTGCCAGCAGTTACTACCCGGGTCCCAACGTCCTGACTTTC.

The chain links TRBV25-1 to TRBJ1-1; possibly TRBD1 for D (5 bases). There are 14 residues in the CDR3. V lost 1 base to trimming and J lost 7 bases, with 13 bases between them. CDR1 and CDR2 from the germline V gene are MGHDK and SYGVNS. The CDR3 loop reads CASSESGTANEAFF. CDR3 DNA sequence: TGTGCCAGCAGTGAATCCGGGACCGCGAATGAAGCTTTCTTT. Using reference TRBV25-1 and TRBJ1-1 for the parts outside the CDR3, the full variable domain is EADIYQTPRYLVIGTGKKITLECSQTMGHDKMYWYQQDPGMELHLIHYSYGVNSTEKGDLSSESTVSRIRTEHFPLTLESARPSHTSQYLCASSESGTANEAFFGQGTRLTVV.

As to this clone: This CDR3 is also generated by other DNA sequences in the sample. The J gene is TRBJ1-2, the V gene TRBV4-1; 7 bases are shared with TRBD1. The CDR3 spans 13 residues. The germline V gene encodes CDR1 MGHRA and CDR2 YSYEKL. V lost 3 bases to trimming and J lost 5 bases; unmatched junction nucleotides: 3. The CDR3 DNA reads as TGCGCCAGCAGCCAGGGGACAGTTTATGGCTACACCTTC. It is translated as CASSQGTVYGYTF.

The chain employs TRBV2 and TRBJ2-7; 8 bases fit TRBD1. Germline trimming cut 7 bases from V and 5 bases from J; bases unmatched to any gene: 4. Germline CDR1 SNHLY, CDR2 FYNNEI. The CDR3 runs 12 residues. The CDR3 loop reads CASTGGVNEQYF. CDR3 nucleotides: TGTGCCAGCACAGGGGGCGTGAACGAGCAGTACTTC.

The V call is TRBV9, the J call TRBJ1-2; unclear D gene. V was clipped by 4 bases and J by 7 bases, with 17 bases between them. The CDR3 spans 14 residues. The germline CDR1 and CDR2 sequences are SGDLS and YYNGEE. CDR3 in amino acids: CASSSREGIGGYTF. Here the CDR3 DNA reads TGTGCCAGCAGCTCTAGAGAGGGAATAGGTGGCTACACCTTC.

The chain carries TRBV7-6 and TRBJ1-1; D ambiguous. Trimming left V 4 bases short and J 2 bases short, with 17 bases between. Germline values: CDR1 SGHVS, CDR2 FNYEAQ. The CDR3 runs 16 residues. The CDR3 sequence is CASSSWMAGRNTEAFF. Here the CDR3 DNA reads TGTGCCAGCAGCTCCTGGATGGCAGGACGTAACACTGAAGCTTTCTTT. Based on the CDR3 plus reference TRBV7-6 and TRBJ1-1, the full variable domain is GAGVSQSPRYKVTKRGQDVALRCDPISGHVSLYWYRQALGQGPEFLTYFNYEAQQDKSGLPNDRFSAERPEGSISTLTIQRTEQRDSAMYRCASSSWMAGRNTEAFFGQGTRLTVV.

This clone came up once. The J gene is TRBJ1-1, the V gene TRBV2; no clear D. Trimming took off 9 bases at V and 0 bases at J, with 11 bases between the two ends. This CDR3 has 13 amino acids. Germline V gene data show CDR1 as SNHLY and CDR2 as FYNNEI. The CDR3 sequence is CARAGVMNTEAFF. CDR3 in DNA: TGTGCCAGGGCAGGAGTCATGAACACTGAAGCTTTCTTT.